Below, 9 T cell receptor beta chains from the same sample are listed, as sequenced in a study of shared clonotypes between healthy human individuals (dated by TCRdb to 2018 to 2021). The library was produced with the immunoSEQ multiplex PCR assay. The clones in this table, taken by TCRdb from immuneACCESS, are in-frame only. Not every clone is retained; where verified, under half of the shortfall comes from an unresolved V gene, and the cause of the rest is unknown. Across this sample there are some 2.1 million clones, with roughly 95% seen only once. Clones ranked in the top ten supply roughly 1% of the sample. CD8 naive samples were obtained by positive selection for CCR7 among CD45RO-negative cells, yielding a CD45RA+CCR7+ population from which TemRA cells were excluded. Sequencing used naive CD8+ T cells sorted from blood. Reading the label with the study, this specimen's cell subset or site is: CD45RA+CCR7+. The receptors derive from a man between 18 and 29 years old in good health.

J is TRBJ2-7 and V is TRBV12-2; the table gives TRBD2 as D, unverified against the DNA. TRBV12-2 is a pseudogene. The length of the CDR3 is 20 residues. DNA of the CDR3: TGTGCAAGTCGCTTAGGAATGGGGACTAGCGGGAGAATAGTATTTTGCGAGCAGTACTTC. Its protein product is CASRLGMGTSGRIVFCEQYF.

The chain links TRBV5-4 to TRBJ2-7, with 11 bases matching TRBD2. The CDR3 is 17 residues long. Unmatched junction bases numbered 7, after V lost 0 bases and J lost 2 bases. CDR1 is SGHNT and CDR2 is YYREEE in the germline V gene (reference sequence). Written as DNA, the CDR3 is TGTGCCAGCAGCTTGGTCCCACTAGCGGGGGAGCCCTACGAGCAGTACTTC. This encodes CASSLVPLAGEPYEQYF.

A remark on this clone: The sample contains more than one DNA sequence encoding this CDR3. This chain uses TRBV9 with TRBJ2-5; the D call may be TRBD1 or TRBD2 (6 bases each). V lost 3 bases and J lost 5, with 14 bases in between. Germline V gene lookup returns CDR1 SGDLS and CDR2 YYNGEE. The CDR3 spans 14 residues. CDR3 residues: CASSERGLGETQYF. In DNA form, the CDR3 reads TGTGCCAGCAGCGAACGGGGGCTCGGGGAGACCCAGTACTTC.

This chain uses TRBV28 with TRBJ2-1; TRBD2 matches at 11 bases. V trimming: 4 bases; J trimming: 4 bases; junction bases outside the gene matches: 9. The CDR3 runs 17 residues. The V gene's germline CDR1 is MDHEN and CDR2 SYDVKM. CDR3 bases: TGTGCCAGCAGTTCGCCGACTAGCGGGGCCAATTACAATGAGCAGTTCTTC. Protein sequence: CASSSPTSGANYNEQFF.

This clone has only a few counts. V is TRBV27 and J is TRBJ1-1, with no clear D. The germline V and J ends were trimmed by 2 bases and 1 base, with 11 bases remaining between them. Germline V lookup: CDR1 MNHEY, CDR2 SMNVEV (reference sequence). The CDR3 loop spans 15 amino acids. Here the CDR3 reads CASSLSMGGNTEAFF. CDR3 coding DNA: TGTGCCAGCAGTTTAAGTATGGGCGGGAACACTGAAGCTTTCTTT.

The chain carries TRBV4-3 and TRBJ1-1, with 9 bases identical to TRBD1. CDR1 and CDR2 from the germline V gene are LGHNA and YSLEER. The trim removed 0 bases at V and 1 base at J, leaving 3 bases unmatched. This CDR3 contains 16 residues. CDR3: CASSQDWTGENTEAFF. CDR3 bases: TGCGCCAGCAGCCAAGATTGGACAGGGGAGAACACTGAAGCTTTCTTT.

With regard to this clone: The same CDR3 can be traced to other DNA sequences in this sample. V is TRBV4-1 and J is TRBJ2-7, with TRBD2 identical over 13 bases. Germline CDR1 MGHRA, CDR2 YSYEKL. This CDR3 has 16 residues. The trim removed 3 bases at V and 1 base at J, leaving 3 bases unmatched. The CDR3: CASSHRTSGSSYEQYF. The CDR3 DNA is TGCGCCAGCAGCCACAGGACTAGCGGGAGTTCCTACGAGCAGTACTTC.

This sequence joins TRBV5-1 and TRBJ1-2; 7 bases are shared with TRBD1. Germline V gene lookup returns CDR1 SGHRS and CDR2 YFSETQ. V gave up 4 bases and J gave up 6 bases; unmatched junction bases: 6. The CDR3 covers 13 residues. CDR3 loop: CASSEATGNGYTF. CDR3 coding DNA: TGCGCCAGCAGCGAGGCGACAGGGAATGGCTACACCTTC.

CDR3 region: CASSTGTQETQYF. The CDR3 DNA is TGTGCCAGCAGCACTGGGACCCAAGAGACCCAGTACTTC. J is TRBJ2-5 and V is TRBV7-9; the D gene could be TRBD1 or TRBD2 (5 bases each). The CDR3 consists of 13 residues. Trimming cost V 5 bases and J 1 base, with 8 bases left between them. Germline CDR1 SEHNR, CDR2 FQNEAQ (reference sequence).